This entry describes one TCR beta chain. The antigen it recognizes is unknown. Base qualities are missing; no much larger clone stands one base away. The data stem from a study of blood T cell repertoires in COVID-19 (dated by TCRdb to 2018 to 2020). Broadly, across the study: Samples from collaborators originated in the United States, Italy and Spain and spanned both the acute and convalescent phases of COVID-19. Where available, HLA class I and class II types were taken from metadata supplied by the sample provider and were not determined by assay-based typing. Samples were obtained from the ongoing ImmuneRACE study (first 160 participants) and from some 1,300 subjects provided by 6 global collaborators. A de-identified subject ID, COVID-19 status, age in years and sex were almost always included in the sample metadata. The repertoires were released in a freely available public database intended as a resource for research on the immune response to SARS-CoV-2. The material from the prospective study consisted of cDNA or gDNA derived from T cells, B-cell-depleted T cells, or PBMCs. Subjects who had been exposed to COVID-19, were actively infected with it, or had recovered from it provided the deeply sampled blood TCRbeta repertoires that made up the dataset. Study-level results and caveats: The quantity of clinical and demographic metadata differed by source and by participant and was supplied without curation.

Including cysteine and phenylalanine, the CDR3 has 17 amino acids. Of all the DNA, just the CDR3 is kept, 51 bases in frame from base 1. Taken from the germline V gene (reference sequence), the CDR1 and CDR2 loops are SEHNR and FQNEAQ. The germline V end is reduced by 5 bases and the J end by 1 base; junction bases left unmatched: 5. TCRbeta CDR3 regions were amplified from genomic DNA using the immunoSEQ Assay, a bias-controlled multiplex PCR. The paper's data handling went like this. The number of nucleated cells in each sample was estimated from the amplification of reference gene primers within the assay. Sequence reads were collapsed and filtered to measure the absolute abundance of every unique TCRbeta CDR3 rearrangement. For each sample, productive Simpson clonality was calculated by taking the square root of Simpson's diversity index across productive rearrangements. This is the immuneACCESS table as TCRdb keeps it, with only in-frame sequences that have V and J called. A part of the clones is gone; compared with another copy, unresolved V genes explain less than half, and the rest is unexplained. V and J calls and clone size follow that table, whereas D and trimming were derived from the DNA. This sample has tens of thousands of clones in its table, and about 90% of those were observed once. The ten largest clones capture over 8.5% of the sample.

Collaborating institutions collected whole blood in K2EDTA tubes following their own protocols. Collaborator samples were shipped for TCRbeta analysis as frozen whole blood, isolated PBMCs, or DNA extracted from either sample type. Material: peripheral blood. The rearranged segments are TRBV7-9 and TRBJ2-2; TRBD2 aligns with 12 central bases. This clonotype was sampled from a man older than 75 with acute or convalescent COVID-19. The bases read TGTGCCAGCAGCGCCCCGGGACTAGCGGGGAACACCGGGGAGCTGTTTTTT. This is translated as CASSAPGLAGNTGELFF. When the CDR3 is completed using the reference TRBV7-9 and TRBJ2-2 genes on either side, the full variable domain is DTGVSQNPRHKITKRGQNVTFRCDPISEHNRLYWYRQTLGQGPEFLTYFQNEAQLEKSRLLSDRFSAERPKGSFSTLEIQRTEQGDSAMYLCASSAPGLAGNTGELFFGEGSRLTVL.